The clone carrying this T cell receptor beta chain has ten or more counts. The data originate from a study of identical twins. TCRdb itself ran the 5' RACE reads through MiXCR, one entry per CDR3 protein. Here the sample spans under 500,000 distinct CDR3 sequences, roughly an eighth being singletons. The CDR3 has 14 amino acids. Between the trimmed V and J ends, which lost 0 bases and 5 bases, there was a span of 11 bases. Germline CDR1 reads LNHNV; CDR2 reads YYDKDF (reference sequence). This sample was also put to use in a study of yellow fever vaccine responses in identical twins.

The receptor comes from a woman younger than 35 in good health. V usage is TRBV15 and J usage is TRBJ2-7; D not resolved. Specimen: CD4+ T cells sorted from blood. CDR3 coding DNA: TGTGCCACCAGCAGAGATCAGTTCCAGGACGAGCAGTACTTC. As protein: CATSRDQFQDEQYF.